This TCR beta chain was documented in a study of blood T cell repertoires in COVID-19 (dated by TCRdb to about 2020). With respect to the entire study: Samples covering the acute and convalescent phases of COVID-19 were provided by collaborators in the United States, Italy and Spain. The prospective study material was composed of cDNA or gDNA derived from T cells, B-cell-depleted T cells, or PBMCs. Subjects who had been exposed to COVID-19, were actively infected with it, or had recovered from it provided the deeply sampled blood TCRbeta repertoires that made up the dataset. The repertoires were released in a freely available public database meant as a resource for research on the immune response to SARS-CoV-2. The samples were drawn from the first 160 participants of the ongoing ImmuneRACE study and from 950 to 1,500 subjects provided by 6 global collaborators. Sample metadata almost always included a de-identified subject ID, COVID-19 status, age in years and sex. HLA class I and class II types, where available, came from metadata supplied by the sample provider rather than from assay-based typing. The research as a whole found: The quantity of clinical and demographic metadata differed by source and by participant and was supplied without curation.

CDR1 and CDR2 are read off the germline V gene as SNHLY and FYNNEI. V and J are truncated by 5 bases and 3 bases respectively, leaving an intervening sequence of 11 bases. The CDR3, from cysteine to phenylalanine, totals 13 residues. Only the CDR3 DNA stays, 39 bases, in frame from base 1. Each collaborating institution followed its own protocols to collect whole blood in K2EDTA tubes. For TCRbeta analysis, collaborator samples were shipped as frozen whole blood, as isolated PBMCs, or as DNA extracted from either sample type. On this clone itself: This clone's antigen is unknown. Per-base qualities were not stored, and no clone one base away is much larger.

The immunoSEQ Assay, a bias-controlled multiplex PCR, was used to amplify TCRbeta CDR3 regions from genomic DNA. Per the authors' processing: The number of nucleated cells in each sample was estimated from the amplification of reference gene primers within the assay. To quantify the absolute abundance of each unique TCRbeta CDR3 rearrangement, sequence reads were collapsed and filtered. Productive Simpson clonality was computed per sample as the square root of Simpson's diversity index over productive rearrangements. Drawn from immuneACCESS, this table holds only the in-frame rearrangements with V and J called that TCRdb kept. Clones are partly lost; checked studies trace under half to an unresolved V gene and leave the rest unexplained. D and trimming come from the DNA, and the V and J calls and clone size come from that table. For this sample there are 40,000 or so clones; approximately 92% appear just once. Around 8.3% of the sample lies in the top ten.

Sequencing was done on a sample of peripheral blood. This clonotype was obtained from a man aged 25-45 years with active or convalescent COVID-19. Recombination linked TRBV2 to TRBJ2-7; D gene: possibly TRBD1, on 6 matching bases. The CDR3 corresponds to CASSNRQDYEQYF. The base sequence is TGTGCCAGCAGTAACCGACAGGACTACGAGCAGTACTTC.